The clone carrying this T cell receptor beta chain showed up just a few times. TCRdb recomputed calls from the 5' RACE reads with MiXCR, one row per CDR3 protein. The sample carries more than 250,000 distinct CDR3 sequences, around 8.8% recorded once. J was trimmed by 11 bases and V by 4 bases; bases with no gene match: 13. The CDR3 length is 15 residues. In germline, CDR1 is MDHEN, CDR2 SYDVKM. This sample is part of a study of identical twins. This sample also appeared in a second study, on yellow fever vaccine responses in identical twins.

The chain recombines TRBV28 with TRBJ1-5, with 8 bases matching TRBD1. The sample comprised memory (CD45RO+) T cells sorted from blood. The sequence came from a woman between 18 and 29 years old in good health. Here the CDR3 reads CASSSQTGAVTAQHF. CDR3 sequence (DNA): TGTGCCAGCAGTTCCCAGACAGGGGCAGTCACAGCCCAGCATTTT.